Sequencing of this T cell receptor (beta chain) was carried out in a study of cytomegalovirus exposure and HLA in healthy donors. Measured with immunoSEQ multiplex PCR; TCRdb has only the in-frame clones, and not every one. This sample carries roughly 150,000 clones, 85% of them seen once, and the ten largest clones take over 2%. This CDR3 spans 13 amino acids. Trimming left V 6 bases short and J 7 bases short, with 16 bases between. Germline V gene lookup returns CDR1 SGHAT and CDR2 FQNNGV. J is TRBJ2-7 and V is TRBV11-2, with D possibly TRBD1 on 5 matching bases. The sequencing sample was made of PBMCs. This sequence originates from a man younger than 40 in good health and CMV-seropositive. Here the CDR3 DNA reads TGTGCCAGCAGTTGGAAGGGGTTGGGGGAGCAGTACTTC. Translating it yields CASSWKGLGEQYF.